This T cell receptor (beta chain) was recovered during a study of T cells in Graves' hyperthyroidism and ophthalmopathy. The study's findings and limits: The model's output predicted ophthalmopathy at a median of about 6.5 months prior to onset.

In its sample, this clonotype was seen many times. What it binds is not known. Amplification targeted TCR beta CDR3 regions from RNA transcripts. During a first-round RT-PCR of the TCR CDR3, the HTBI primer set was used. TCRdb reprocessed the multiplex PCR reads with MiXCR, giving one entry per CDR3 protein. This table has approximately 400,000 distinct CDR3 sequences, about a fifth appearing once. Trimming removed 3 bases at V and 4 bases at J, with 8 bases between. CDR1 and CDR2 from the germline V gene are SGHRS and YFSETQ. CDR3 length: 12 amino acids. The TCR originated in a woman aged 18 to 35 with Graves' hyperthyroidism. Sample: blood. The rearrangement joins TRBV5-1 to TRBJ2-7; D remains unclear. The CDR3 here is CASSSNLYEQYF. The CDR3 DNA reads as TGCGCCAGCAGCTCCAATTTATACGAGCAGTACTTC.